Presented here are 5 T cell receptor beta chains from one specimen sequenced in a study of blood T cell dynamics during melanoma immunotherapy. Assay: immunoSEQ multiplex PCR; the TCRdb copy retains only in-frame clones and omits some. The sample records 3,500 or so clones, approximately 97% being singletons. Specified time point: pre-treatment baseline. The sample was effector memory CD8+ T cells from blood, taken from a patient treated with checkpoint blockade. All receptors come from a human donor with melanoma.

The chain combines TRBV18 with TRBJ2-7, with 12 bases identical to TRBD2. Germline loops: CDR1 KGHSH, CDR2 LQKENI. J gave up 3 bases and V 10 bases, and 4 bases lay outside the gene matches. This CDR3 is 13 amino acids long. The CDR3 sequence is CATRLAGDYEQYF. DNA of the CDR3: TGTGCCACCCGACTAGCGGGGGACTACGAGCAGTACTTC.

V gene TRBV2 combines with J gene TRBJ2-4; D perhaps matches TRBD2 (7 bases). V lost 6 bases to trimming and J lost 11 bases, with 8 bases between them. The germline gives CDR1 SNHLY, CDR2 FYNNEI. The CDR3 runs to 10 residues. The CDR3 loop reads CASRGGLQYF. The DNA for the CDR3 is TGTGCCAGCAGGGGGGGGCTTCAGTACTTC.

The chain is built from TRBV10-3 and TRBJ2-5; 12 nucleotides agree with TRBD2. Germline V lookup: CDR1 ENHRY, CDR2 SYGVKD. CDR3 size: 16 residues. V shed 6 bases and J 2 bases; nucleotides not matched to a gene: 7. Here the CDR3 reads CAISSTSGSNQETQYF. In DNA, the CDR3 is TGTGCCATCAGCTCGACTAGCGGGAGTAATCAAGAGACCCAGTACTTC.

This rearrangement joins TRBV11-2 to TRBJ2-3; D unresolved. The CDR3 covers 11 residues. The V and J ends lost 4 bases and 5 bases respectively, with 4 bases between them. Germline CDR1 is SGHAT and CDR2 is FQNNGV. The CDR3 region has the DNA TGTGCCAGCAGCTCGGAAGATACGCAGTATTTT. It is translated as CASSSEDTQYF. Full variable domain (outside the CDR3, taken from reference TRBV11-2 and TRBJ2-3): EAGVAQSPRYKIIEKRQSVAFWCNPISGHATLYWYQQILGQGPKLLIQFQNNGVVDDSQLPKDRFSAERLKGVDSTLKIQPAKLEDSAVYLCASSSEDTQYFGPGTRLTVL.

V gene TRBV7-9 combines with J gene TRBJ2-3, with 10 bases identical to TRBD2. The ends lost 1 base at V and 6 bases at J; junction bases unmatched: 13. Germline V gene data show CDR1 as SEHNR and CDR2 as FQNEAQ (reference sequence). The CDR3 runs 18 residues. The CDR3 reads CASSLGKETSGFMDTQYF. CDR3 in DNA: TGTGCCAGCAGCTTAGGAAAAGAGACTAGCGGGTTCATGGATACGCAGTATTTT.